This T cell receptor beta chain emerged from a study of vaccination effects on CD4 cells after COVID-19. Study-wide context: Subjects were given two BNT162b2 or mRNA-1273 vaccine doses.

Sequencing used immunoSEQ multiplex PCR; TCRdb keeps in-frame clones, though not all of them. The sample consists of some 79,000 clones, around 70% of them appearing once. The germline V gene has CDR1 ENHRY and CDR2 SYGVKD. Trimming cost V 2 bases and J 2 bases, with 6 bases left between them. The CDR3 extends over 13 amino acids. As regards this clone: Its target is not known.

Viral peptide pools were used in the ViraFEST assay to expand antigen-specific CD4+ T cells, and sequencing came afterward. Subsequent to a culture period of about nine days, CD4+ T cells were isolated. The receptor's source is a human donor who received a COVID-19 vaccine. The chain combines TRBV10-3 with TRBJ1-1; perhaps TRBD1 as D (5 bases). Here the sequenced sample was CD4+ T cells from PBMCs cultured with HCoV-229E spike peptides, taken before COVID-19 vaccination. CDR3 sequence (DNA): TGTGCCATCAGTGAGACAGGCAACACTGAAGCTTTCTTT. Its protein is CAISETGNTEAFF.